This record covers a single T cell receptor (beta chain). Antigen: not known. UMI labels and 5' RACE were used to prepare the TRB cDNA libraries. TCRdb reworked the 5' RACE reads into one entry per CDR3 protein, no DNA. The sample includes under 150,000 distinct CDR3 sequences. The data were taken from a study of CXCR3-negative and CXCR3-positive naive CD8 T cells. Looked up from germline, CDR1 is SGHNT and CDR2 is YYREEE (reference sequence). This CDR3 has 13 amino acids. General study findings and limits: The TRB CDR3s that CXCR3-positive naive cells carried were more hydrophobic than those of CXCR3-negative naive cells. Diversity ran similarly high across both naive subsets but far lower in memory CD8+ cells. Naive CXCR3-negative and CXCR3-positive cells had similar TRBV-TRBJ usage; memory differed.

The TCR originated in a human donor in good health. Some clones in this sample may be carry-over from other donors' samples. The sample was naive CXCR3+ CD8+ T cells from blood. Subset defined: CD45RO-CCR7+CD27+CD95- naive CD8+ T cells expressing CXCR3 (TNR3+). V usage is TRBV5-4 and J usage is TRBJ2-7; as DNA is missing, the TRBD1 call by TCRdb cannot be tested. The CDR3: CASSNGIREEQYF.